This TCR beta chain was retrieved from a study of blood T cell repertoires in COVID-19. Sequencing was performed with immunoSEQ multiplex PCR; in TCRdb, only in-frame clones are kept and a portion is missing. The sample shows more than 200,000 clones, about 87% of them seen only once. The ends lost 10 bases at V and 11 bases at J; junction bases unmatched: 11. Germline V gives CDR1 SNHLY, CDR2 FYNNEI. The CDR3 is made up of 11 amino acids. The sequence came from a woman between 50 and 59 years old who had recovered from COVID-19. Material: PBMCs or T cells enriched from blood (not recorded which). The J gene is TRBJ2-7, the V gene TRBV2; 7 bases align to TRBD1. CDR3 bases: TGTGCCACTTATAAGGACAGGTTAAAGTACTTC. Translation: CATYKDRLKYF. Full variable domain (remainder filled in from reference TRBV2 and TRBJ2-7): EPEVTQTPSHQVTQMGQEVILRCVPISNHLYFYWYRQILGQKVEFLVSFYNNEISEKSEIFDDQFSVERPDGSNFTLKIRSTKLEDSAMYFCATYKDRLKYFGPGTRLTVT.